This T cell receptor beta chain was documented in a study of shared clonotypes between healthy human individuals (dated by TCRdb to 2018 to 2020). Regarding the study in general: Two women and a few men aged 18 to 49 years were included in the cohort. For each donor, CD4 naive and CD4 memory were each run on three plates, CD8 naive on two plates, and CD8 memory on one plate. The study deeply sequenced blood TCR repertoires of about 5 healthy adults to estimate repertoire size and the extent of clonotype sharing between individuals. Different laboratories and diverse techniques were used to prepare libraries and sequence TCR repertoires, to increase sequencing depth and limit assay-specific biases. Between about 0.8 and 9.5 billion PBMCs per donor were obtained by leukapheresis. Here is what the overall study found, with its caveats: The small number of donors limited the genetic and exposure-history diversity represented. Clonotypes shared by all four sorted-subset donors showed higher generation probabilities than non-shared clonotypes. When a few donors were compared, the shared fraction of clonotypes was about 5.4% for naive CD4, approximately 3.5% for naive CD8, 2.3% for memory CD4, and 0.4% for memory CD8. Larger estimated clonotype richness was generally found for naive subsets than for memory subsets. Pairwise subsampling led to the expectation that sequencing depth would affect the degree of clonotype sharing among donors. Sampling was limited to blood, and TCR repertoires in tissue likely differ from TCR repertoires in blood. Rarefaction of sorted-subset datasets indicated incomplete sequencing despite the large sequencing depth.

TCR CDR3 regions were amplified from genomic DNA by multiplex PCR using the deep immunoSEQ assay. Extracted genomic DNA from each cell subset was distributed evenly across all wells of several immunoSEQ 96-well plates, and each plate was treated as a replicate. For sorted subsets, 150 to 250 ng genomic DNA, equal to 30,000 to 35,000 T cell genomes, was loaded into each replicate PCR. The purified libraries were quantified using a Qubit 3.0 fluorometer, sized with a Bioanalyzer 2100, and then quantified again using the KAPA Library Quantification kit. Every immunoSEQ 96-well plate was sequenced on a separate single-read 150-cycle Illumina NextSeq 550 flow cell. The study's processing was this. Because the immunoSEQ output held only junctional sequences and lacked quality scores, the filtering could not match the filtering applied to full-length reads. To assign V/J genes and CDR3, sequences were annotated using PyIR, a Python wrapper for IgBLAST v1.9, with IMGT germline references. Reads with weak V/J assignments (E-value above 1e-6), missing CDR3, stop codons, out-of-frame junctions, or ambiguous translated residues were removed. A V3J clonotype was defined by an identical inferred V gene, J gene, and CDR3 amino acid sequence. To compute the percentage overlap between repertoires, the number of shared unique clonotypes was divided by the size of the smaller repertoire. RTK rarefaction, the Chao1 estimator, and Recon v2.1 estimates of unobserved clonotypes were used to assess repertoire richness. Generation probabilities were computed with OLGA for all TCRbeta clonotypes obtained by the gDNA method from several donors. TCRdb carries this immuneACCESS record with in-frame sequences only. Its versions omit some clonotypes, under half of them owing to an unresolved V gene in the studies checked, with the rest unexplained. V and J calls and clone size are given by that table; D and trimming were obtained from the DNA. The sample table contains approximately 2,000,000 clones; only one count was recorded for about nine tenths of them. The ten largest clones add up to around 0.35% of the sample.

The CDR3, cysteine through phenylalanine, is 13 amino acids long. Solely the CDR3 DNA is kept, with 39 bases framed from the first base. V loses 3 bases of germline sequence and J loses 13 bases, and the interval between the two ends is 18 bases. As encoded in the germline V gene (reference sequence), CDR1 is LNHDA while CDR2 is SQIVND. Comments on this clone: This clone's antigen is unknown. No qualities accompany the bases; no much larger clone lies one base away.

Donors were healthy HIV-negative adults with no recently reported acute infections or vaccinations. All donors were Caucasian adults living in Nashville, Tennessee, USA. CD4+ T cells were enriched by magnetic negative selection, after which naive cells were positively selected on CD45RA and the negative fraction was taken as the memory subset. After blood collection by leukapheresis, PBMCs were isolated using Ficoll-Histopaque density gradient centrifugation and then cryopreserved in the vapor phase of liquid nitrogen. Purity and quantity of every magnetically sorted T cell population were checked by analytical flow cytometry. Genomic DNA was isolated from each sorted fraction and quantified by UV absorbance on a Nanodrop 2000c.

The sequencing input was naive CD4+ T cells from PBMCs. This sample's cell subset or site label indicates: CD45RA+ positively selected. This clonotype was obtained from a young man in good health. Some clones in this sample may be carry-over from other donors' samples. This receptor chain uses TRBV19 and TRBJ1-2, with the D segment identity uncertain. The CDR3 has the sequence CASSMASPRFGTF. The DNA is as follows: TGTGCCAGTAGTATGGCTTCCCCCAGATTTGGCACCTTC.